Shown below are 20 T cell receptor beta chains from a single sample sequenced in a study of T-cell reconstitution after alpha-beta-depleted transplantation in children. Unique molecular identifiers featured in how the TCRbeta library was prepared. TCRdb itself ran the PCR reads through MiXCR, one entry per CDR3 protein. The sample yields around 380,000 distinct CDR3 sequences, 11% seen once. Source: PBMCs from the stem cell graft donor, taken from the stem cell graft. These receptor sequences come from a human donor who donated a stem cell graft to a child with acute myeloid leukemia.

The chain links TRBV5-1 to TRBJ2-3; weak D call: TRBD1 (5 bases). CDR1 and CDR2 from the germline V gene are SGHRS and YFSETQ. The CDR3 contains 15 residues. V was clipped by 1 base and J by 4 bases, with 13 bases between them. The CDR3 region is CASSLITQGADTQYF. In DNA, the CDR3 is TGCGCCAGCAGCTTGATTACCCAGGGCGCAGATACGCAGTATTTT.

J is TRBJ2-1 and V is TRBV12-3 or TRBV12-4, with 8 nucleotides matching TRBD2. The trim removed 7 bases at V and 2 bases at J, leaving 4 bases unmatched. The CDR3 runs 14 residues. This CDR3 reads CASTRTSTYNEQFF. In DNA, the CDR3 is TGTGCCAGCACCCGGACTAGCACCTACAATGAGCAGTTCTTC.

In its sample, this clonotype was seen a few times. The chain has TRBV7-2 and TRBJ2-3; possible D gene TRBD2, 5 bases. The CDR3 totals 17 residues. V dropped 5 bases and J dropped 2 bases, with 20 bases sitting between them. The germline CDR1 and CDR2 sequences are SGHTA and FQGNSA. The CDR3 sequence is CASSPRGLGSSTDTQYF. The CDR3 bases are TGTGCCAGCAGCCCCCGAGGTTTGGGGAGTTCCACAGATACGCAGTATTTT.

This clonotype was seen at least ten times. J is TRBJ2-1 and V is TRBV29-1, with 9 bases lining up with TRBD1. The CDR3 has 11 amino acids. CDR1 is SQVTM and CDR2 is ANQGSEA in the germline V gene. The CDR3 DNA is TGCAGTGGGGACAGGGCGAATGAGCAGTTCTTC. It specifies CSGDRANEQFF.

This clonotype has only a few counts. The CDR3 sequence: CSTPQGTRKNKGEQYF. The CDR3 bases are TGCAGCACACCTCAAGGGACTAGGAAAAACAAGGGCGAGCAGTACTTC. This sequence joins TRBV29-1 and TRBJ2-7, with 8 bases fitting TRBD2. The germline V gene has CDR1 SQVTM and CDR2 ANQGSEA. The CDR3 length is 16 residues. V gave up 8 bases and J gave up 6 bases; unmatched junction bases: 21.

This clonotype was detected ten times or more. The chain is built from TRBV10-3 and TRBJ2-3, with D perhaps matching TRBD2 (7 bases). Germline V gene lookup returns CDR1 ENHRY and CDR2 SYGVKD. V lost 6 bases, J lost 5 bases, and 21 bases lay in between. The CDR3 has 16 residues. DNA of the CDR3: TGTGCCATCAGCTTCTCCCCGGGGGGCCGTGAAGATACGCAGTATTTT. This codes for CAISFSPGGREDTQYF.

There are many counts of this clonotype. V and J are TRBV6-1 and TRBJ1-6; the D is unclear. The CDR3 sequence is 12 residues long. In germline, CDR1 is MNHNS, CDR2 SASEGT. Trimming stripped 4 bases from V and 6 bases from J, with 4 bases between. The CDR3 spells CASSVGNSPLHF. The CDR3 DNA reads as TGTGCCAGCAGTGTGGGTAATTCACCCCTCCACTTT.

This clonotype turned up a few times. This rearrangement joins TRBV7-8 to TRBJ2-4; no clear D. CDR3 length: 13 residues. The V and J ends lost 0 bases and 7 bases respectively, with 7 bases between them. The V gene's germline CDR1 is SGHVS and CDR2 FQNEAQ. The CDR3 region is CASSLALGNIQYF. CDR3 nucleotides: TGTGCCAGCAGCTTAGCGTTGGGGAACATTCAGTACTTC.

This clonotype was observed a few times. The chain links TRBV5-1 to TRBJ1-1; D might be TRBD1 (5 bases). The ends were cut back, 4 bases at V and 1 base at J, with 14 bases in the middle. This CDR3 spans 15 amino acids. CDR1 and CDR2 from the germline V gene are SGHRS and YFSETQ. CDR3 nucleotide sequence: TGCGCCAGCAGCCCCGGGGGAACAGGGAACACTGAAGCTTTCTTT. Its translation: CASSPGGTGNTEAFF.

V and J are TRBV12-3 or TRBV12-4 and TRBJ2-5, with D perhaps TRBD1 (5 bases). The V and J ends lost 5 bases and 0 bases respectively, with 7 bases between them. CDR3 length: 13 amino acids. CDR3 loop: CASSQTDQETQYF. The CDR3 DNA reads TGTGCCAGCAGTCAGACAGACCAAGAGACCCAGTACTTC.

This chain links TRBV20-1 with TRBJ1-5, with 8 bases aligning to TRBD1. The CDR3 sequence is 16 residues long. Germline trimming cut 2 bases from V and 1 base from J; bases unmatched to any gene: 7. Germline-derived CDR1 and CDR2 are DFQATT and SNEGSKA (reference sequence). CDR3 region: CSARSYRDRSNQPQHF. CDR3 sequence (DNA): TGCAGTGCTAGAAGCTACCGGGACAGGAGCAATCAGCCCCAGCATTTT.

There are a few counts of this clonotype. This chain connects TRBV5-1 to TRBJ2-1; TRBD2 matches 8 bases. V dropped 4 bases and J dropped 5; count of bases not matched to a gene: 8. The CDR3 contains 15 residues. CDR1 and CDR2 (germline): SGHRS, YFSETQ. The CDR3 spells CASSPGGIQNNEQFF. The CDR3 DNA sequence: TGCGCCAGCAGCCCGGGAGGGATTCAAAACAATGAGCAGTTCTTC.

The chain carries TRBV20-1 and TRBJ2-7, with TRBD2 as a possible D gene (6 bases). CDR1 DFQATT and CDR2 SNEGSKA come from the germline V gene (reference sequence). This CDR3 comprises 13 residues. V was pared by 0 bases and J by 2 bases, with 8 bases between. The CDR3 coding sequence is TGCAGTGCTAGAGAACCGGGGGCCTACGAGCAGTACTTC. It translates to CSAREPGAYEQYF.

The gene calls are TRBV27 and TRBJ2-3, with D uncertain. Germline values: CDR1 MNHEY, CDR2 SMNVEV (reference sequence). With 5 bases removed from V and 1 base from J, the gap between germline ends came to 13 bases. The CDR3 runs 15 residues. CDR3 DNA: TGTGCCAGCAGTCCATCGAGCATCCGCACAGATACGCAGTATTTT. Its translation: CASSPSSIRTDTQYF.

Points on this clonotype: A much larger clone differs from this one at a single base, so this may be a read error. This likely comes from a read error, as the CDR3 has no conserved phenylalanine or tryptophan at its end. The chain is built from TRBV4-2 and TRBJ1-4, with D tentatively TRBD1 (5 bases). This CDR3 region has 16 residues. CDR1 LGHNA and CDR2 YNFKEQ come from the germline V gene. The V and J ends lost 0 bases and 3 bases respectively, with 11 bases between them. The CDR3 DNA follows: TGTGCCAGCAGCCAAGAGGGCCAGGGCCCTAATGAAAAACTGTTTTAT. This encodes CASSQEGQGPNEKLFY.

This chain links TRBV6-1 with TRBJ1-2; no clear D. Trimming took 0 bases from V and 0 from J, leaving 8 bases between them. In germline, CDR1 is MNHNS, CDR2 SASEGT. The CDR3 runs to 15 residues. The CDR3 DNA is TGTGCCAGCAGTGAAGCGCTAGGAGCTAACTATGGCTACACCTTC. Its translation is CASSEALGANYGYTF.

The table lists this clonotype with many counts. The chain joins TRBV7-9 to TRBJ2-1; tentatively, D is TRBD1 (5 bases). This CDR3 has 16 amino acids. Trimming stripped 3 bases from V and 2 bases from J, with 14 bases between. Germline V gene sequence: CDR1 SEHNR, CDR2 FQNEAQ (reference sequence). CDR3 in amino acids: CASSLYLRATYNEQFF. The CDR3 DNA reads as TGTGCCAGCAGCTTGTATCTCAGGGCCACCTACAATGAGCAGTTCTTC.

The gene calls are TRBV20-1 and TRBJ2-5; no clear D. This CDR3 is 16 amino acids long. The germline V gene encodes CDR1 DFQATT and CDR2 SNEGSKA (reference sequence). Trimming took 0 bases from V and 2 from J, leaving 16 bases between them. The DNA of the CDR3 is TGCAGTGCTAGAGATATGGGTCACGGATTTCAAGAGACCCAGTACTTC. It encodes CSARDMGHGFQETQYF.

This clonotype was picked up a small number of times. This rearrangement joins TRBV29-1 to TRBJ2-6; possibly TRBD2 for D (5 bases). V lost 2 bases and J 1 base, leaving 6 bases between the germline ends. CDR1 and CDR2 from the germline V gene are SQVTM and ANQGSEA. The CDR3 contains 14 residues. Here the CDR3 DNA reads TGCAGCGTTGAACGGGGTTCTGGGGCCAACGTCCTGACTTTC. As protein: CSVERGSGANVLTF.

This clonotype was recorded at least ten times. A junction boundary mismatches the germline segment, possibly from a read error. The chain recombines TRBV2 with TRBJ2-1, with D possibly being TRBD1 (6 bases). CDR3 size: 11 residues. Germline V CDR1 and CDR2: SNHLY, FYNNEI. The CDR3 bases are TGTGCCAGCAGTATCGGACAAAGGGGGATCTTC. As protein: CASSIGQRGIF. The variable domain in full, with the rest retrieved from reference TRBV2 and TRBJ2-1, is EPEVTQTPSHQVTQMGQEVILRCVPISNHLYFYWYRQILGQKVEFLVSFYNNEISEKSEIFDDQFSVERPDGSNFTLKIRSTKLEDSAMYFCASSIGQRGIFGPGTRLTVL.